A selection of T cell receptor beta chains follows, all from one sample in a study of blood T cells in healthy people across ages. TCRdb reanalysed the 5' RACE reads using MiXCR and keeps one entry per CDR3 protein. Counted here are approximately 800,000 distinct CDR3 sequences, around 25% occurring once; the ten biggest clones make up 2.5% to 3.5%. The same specimen was also included in a second study, on T cells of mothers and their children.

The sequenced material came from blood. These receptors were obtained from a boy aged 5-17 years in good health. The CDR3 runs from the conserved cysteine through the conserved F or W. A D gene is named only where the DNA matches it firmly. Only part of the rows carry a size: once, few, many, or a class if the clone is expanded.

CDR3aa	CDR3nt	v_gene	d_gene	len	abundance	j_gene
CSRSGTGGYNEQFF	TGCAGCAGGTCCGGGACAGGGGGTTACAATGAGCAGTTCTTC	TRBV29-1	TRBD1	14	-	TRBJ2-1
CASSPEDYYNEQFF	TGTGCCAGCAGCCCCGAGGATTACTACAATGAGCAGTTCTTC	TRBV5-4	-	14	-	TRBJ2-1
CASSARMGLNTGELFF	TGTGCCAGCAGCGCACGTATGGGCCTGAACACCGGGGAGCTGTTTTTT	TRBV7-9	-	16	once	TRBJ2-2
CAISEPATPLTPSSSYEQYF	TGTGCCATCAGTGAGCCGGCTACCCCTCTAACTCCTAGTTCCTCCTACGAGCAGTACTTC	TRBV10-3	-	20	-	TRBJ2-7
CASSRGVLGRGYNQQFF	TGTGCCAGCAGCCGGGGGGTTTTGGGCAGGGGCTACAATCAGCAGTTCTTC	TRBV14	-	17	-	TRBJ2-1
CASSGTSGSYNEQFF	TGTGCCAGCAGTGGGACTAGCGGGAGCTACAATGAGCAGTTCTTC	TRBV12-3/TRBV12-4	TRBD2	15	-	TRBJ2-1
CATSRDAGSGNTIYF	TGTGCCACCAGCAGAGATGCGGGTTCTGGAAACACCATATATTTT	TRBV15	-	15	-	TRBJ1-3
CASSPTGLAGAGELFF	TGTGCCAGCAGTCCCACCGGACTAGCGGGGGCCGGGGAGCTGTTTTTT	TRBV28	TRBD2	16	-	TRBJ2-2
CASTRAVGSDTQYF	TGTGCCAGCACCCGGGCCGTCGGATCAGATACGCAGTATTTT	TRBV6-1	-	14	-	TRBJ2-3
CASSLGGQVTDTQYF	TGTGCCAGCAGCTTGGGGGGACAGGTAACAGATACGCAGTATTTT	TRBV5-5	TRBD1	15	few	TRBJ2-3
CASSAGSYEQYF	TGTGCCAGCAGTGCAGGTTCCTACGAGCAGTACTTC	TRBV5-1	-	12	many	TRBJ2-7
CASSSGINEQFF	TGTGCCAGTAGTTCAGGGATCAATGAGCAGTTCTTC	TRBV19	-	12	few	TRBJ2-1
CAGSQTGDADEQFF	TGTGCCGGCAGCCAAACCGGGGACGCTGACGAGCAGTTCTTC	TRBV4-2	-	14	few	TRBJ2-1
CASSQMRGPNTGELFF	TGTGCCAGCAGCCAGATGAGGGGGCCGAACACCGGGGAGCTGTTTTTT	TRBV7-6	TRBD1	16	-	TRBJ2-2
CASSEIGGNEQFF	TGTGCCAGCAGTGAGATAGGAGGCAATGAGCAGTTCTTC	TRBV2	-	13	-	TRBJ2-1
CASRTTGTPYNEQFF	TGTGCCAGCAGAACCACAGGGACTCCCTACAATGAGCAGTTCTTC	TRBV7-2	-	15	few	TRBJ2-1
CASSYSMTENAEAFF	TGTGCCAGCAGTTACTCAATGACAGAGAACGCTGAAGCTTTCTTT	TRBV6-5	-	15	few	TRBJ1-1
CASSPLAADQPQHF	TGTGCCAGCTCACCGTTGGCAGCTGATCAGCCCCAGCATTTT	TRBV18	-	14	few	TRBJ1-5
CASSLMAGLISYEQYF	TGTGCCAGCAGCTTGATGGCCGGCTTGATCTCCTACGAGCAGTACTTC	TRBV5-5	-	16	few	TRBJ2-7
CSVTGAYGYTF	TGCAGCGTGACTGGGGCCTATGGCTACACCTTC	TRBV29-1	-	11	few	TRBJ1-2
CASSPSRVGGYTF	TGTGCCAGCAGCCCTTCGCGGGTCGGGGGCTACACCTTC	TRBV7-9	-	13	-	TRBJ1-2
CASSPLRLAGDSSFYEQYF	TGTGCCAGCAGTCCCCTGCGACTAGCGGGGGATTCTTCCTTCTACGAGCAGTACTTC	TRBV21-1	-	19	few	TRBJ2-7
CASSQVGQDIQYF	TGCGCCAGCAGCCAAGTGGGTCAAGACATTCAGTACTTC	TRBV4-1	-	13	few	TRBJ2-4
CASSLRSSIYSYNEQSF	TGTGCCAGCAGTCTACGGTCCTCAATATACTCCTACAATGAGCAGTCCTTC	TRBV28	-	17	-	TRBJ2-1
CASSTGLAGSSYNEQFF	TGTGCCAGCAGCACGGGACTAGCGGGAAGCTCCTACAATGAGCAGTTCTTC	TRBV7-8	TRBD2	17	-	TRBJ2-1
CASSLGRVPMTPDYGYTF	TGTGCCAGCAGCTTGGGACGCGTACCCATGACCCCAGACTATGGCTACACCTTC	TRBV5-5	-	18	-	TRBJ1-2
CASSFGLGGGETQYF	TGTGCCAGCAGTTTTGGGCTGGGGGGCGGGGAGACCCAGTACTTC	TRBV12-3/TRBV12-4	-	15	few	TRBJ2-5
CASRDPRTLAKNIQYF	TGTGCCAGCAGGGATCCTAGGACCCTAGCCAAAAACATTCAGTACTTC	TRBV6-1	-	16	-	TRBJ2-4
CASSQDGGAYEQYF	TGTGCCAGCAGCCAAGATGGTGGGGCGTACGAGCAGTACTTC	TRBV3-1	-	14	few	TRBJ2-7
CASSPGQEPQETQYF	TGCGCCAGCAGCCCCGGTCAGGAGCCCCAAGAGACCCAGTACTTC	TRBV4-1	-	15	-	TRBJ2-5
CSAMGQGYYGYTF	TGCAGTGCTATGGGACAGGGCTACTATGGCTACACCTTC	TRBV20-1	TRBD1	13	few	TRBJ1-2
CASSLVGDTYGYTF	TGTGCCAGCAGCTTAGTTGGTGACACCTATGGCTACACCTTC	TRBV11-2	-	14	few	TRBJ1-2
CASGTGFDNQPRHF	TGTGCCAGCGGAACAGGGTTCGACAATCAGCCCCGGCATTTT	TRBV19	-	14	few	TRBJ1-5
CASSRGGRSREAVYGYTF	TGTGCCAGCAGCCGGGGGGGCAGGAGCCGGGAGGCGGTCTATGGCTACACCTTC	TRBV3-1	-	18	few	TRBJ1-2
CASSERGADNEQFF	TGTGCCAGCAGCGAAAGGGGGGCAGACAATGAGCAGTTCTTC	TRBV7-9	-	14	-	TRBJ2-1
CASSDQRGGETQYF	TGTGCCAGCAGTGACCAGAGGGGGGGGGAGACCCAGTACTTC	TRBV6-6	-	14	-	TRBJ2-5
CAISESPAEQYF	TGTGCCATCAGTGAGTCGCCCGCTGAGCAGTACTTC	TRBV10-3	-	12	few	TRBJ2-7
CASSSPPHTYEQYF	TGTGCCAGCAGTTCGCCCCCACACACCTACGAGCAGTACTTC	TRBV12-3/TRBV12-4	-	14	few	TRBJ2-7
CATKVVNYGYTF	TGTGCCACCAAAGTCGTCAACTATGGCTACACCTTC	TRBV6-5	-	12	-	TRBJ1-2